The entry below gives a single T cell receptor delta chain sequence along with its context. The clone's antigen remains unknown. Within one base of it there is no much larger clone, and no base qualities were kept. This entry belongs to a study of delta chain sequences of gamma delta T cells (dated by TCRdb to about 2017). Its CDR3 holds 30 amino acids, cysteine through phenylalanine. Only CDR3 DNA is held: 90 bases, read in frame from base 1. Receptor amplification or capture employed 5' RACE. For sequencing, an Illumina MiSeq was employed. TCRdb reanalyzed the public reads with the CATT caller, and identical DNA sequences were merged afterwards. For this sample, the table gives 52 delta-chain clones.

The receptor's source is a human donor in good health. Source material: either unsorted cells or a sorted T cell fraction (not recorded which). The J gene is given as TRDJ1, and the V gene is not called; TRDD3, the table's D call, lacks a check against the DNA. The CDR3 here reads CSGINAEFAVMHSWGPYSVLGSSYTDKLIF. The base sequence is TGCAGTGGTATCAACGCAGAGTTTGCTGTTATGCATTCTTGGGGACCCTACTCTGTACTGGGGTCCTCATACACCGATAAACTCATCTTT.